The 2 T cell receptor beta chains in this list originate from one sample, sequenced in a study of OX40 agonist ivuxolimab in advanced cancers. Measured with immunoSEQ multiplex PCR; TCRdb has only the in-frame clones, and not every one. The profile covers under 80,000 clones, with 88% appearing a single time and less than 5% taken by the ten largest. The sequencing here drew on CD4+ or CD8+ T cells sorted from blood, taken in a trial of the OX40 agonist ivuxolimab. Every receptor here comes from an adult with an advanced solid tumor such as melanoma, head and neck, liver or kidney cancer.

V is TRBV6-6 and J is TRBJ1-5, with D uncertain. V lost 4 bases to trimming and J lost 5 bases, with 6 bases between them. The CDR3 is made up of 12 amino acids. Germline V CDR1 and CDR2: MNHNY, SVGAGI (reference sequence). The CDR3 region is CASSFPDQPQHF. In DNA, the CDR3 is TGTGCCAGCAGTTTCCCCGATCAGCCCCAGCATTTT.

In DNA form, the CDR3 reads TGCGCCAGCAGCTTCCAACCGGGGGGTGCAGGAGAGACCCAGTACTTC. Translated, it gives CASSFQPGGAGETQYF. The chain is built from TRBV5-1 and TRBJ2-5, with 7 nucleotides matching TRBD2. Germline-derived CDR1 and CDR2 are SGHRS and YFSETQ. With 2 bases clipped from V and 4 bases from J, the junction kept 11 bases outside the gene matches. This CDR3 has 16 amino acids.